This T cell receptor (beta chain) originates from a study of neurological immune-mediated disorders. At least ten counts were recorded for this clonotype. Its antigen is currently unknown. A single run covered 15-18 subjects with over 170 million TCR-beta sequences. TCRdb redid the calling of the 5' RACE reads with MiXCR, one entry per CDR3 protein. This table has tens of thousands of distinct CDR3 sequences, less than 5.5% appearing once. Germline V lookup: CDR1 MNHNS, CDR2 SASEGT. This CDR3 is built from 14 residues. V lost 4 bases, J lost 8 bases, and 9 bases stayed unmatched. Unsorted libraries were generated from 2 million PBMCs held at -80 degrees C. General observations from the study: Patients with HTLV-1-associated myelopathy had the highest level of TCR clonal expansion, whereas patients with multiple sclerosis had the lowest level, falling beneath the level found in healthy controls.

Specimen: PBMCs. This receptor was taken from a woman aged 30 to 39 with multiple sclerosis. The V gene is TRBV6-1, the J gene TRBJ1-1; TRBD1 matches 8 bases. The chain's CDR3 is CASSADRVNGEAFF. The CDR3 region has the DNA TGTGCCAGCAGTGCGGACAGGGTGAATGGAGAAGCTTTCTTT.